These 24 T cell receptor beta chains were sequenced from one sample in a study of vaccination effects on CD4 cells after COVID-19. Clones were read by immunoSEQ multiplex PCR, and TCRdb kept only the in-frame ones, dropping some. Of 60,000 to 80,000 clones in the sample, over 70% were seen once. Upon completion of more than eight days in culture, CD4+ T cells were isolated. Participants were given two doses of BNT162b2 or mRNA-1273 vaccine. Their antigen targets remain unknown. Sequencing was performed on CD4+ T cells from PBMCs cultured without peptide, taken after COVID-19 vaccination. These receptors were obtained from a human donor who received a COVID-19 vaccine.

The CDR3: CASSPPVNGAAGEFF. CDR3 sequence (DNA): TGTGCCAGCTCACCACCGGTTAATGGGGCGGCAGGGGAGTTCTTC. This chain uses TRBV18 with TRBJ2-1, with D possibly TRBD1 on 6 matching bases. This CDR3 is 15 amino acids long. Trimming stripped 0 bases from V and 14 bases from J, with 20 bases between. CDR1 KGHSH and CDR2 LQKENI come from the germline V gene.

The chain joins TRBV6-6 to TRBJ1-4; unclear D gene. V was clipped by 5 bases and J by 0 bases, with 25 bases between them. This CDR3 is built from 20 residues. Germline loops: CDR1 MNHNY, CDR2 SVGAGI (reference sequence). The CDR3 loop is CASSHPWTNKGISTNEKLFF. DNA for the CDR3: TGTGCCAGCAGTCACCCTTGGACCAACAAGGGAATATCAACTAATGAAAAACTGTTTTTT.

This rearrangement joins TRBV5-8 to TRBJ2-1, with a weak D call TRBD2 (7 bases). Trimming shortened V by 0 bases and J by 12 bases, and 13 bases separated the two germline ends. Germline assignment: CDR1 SGHTS and CDR2 YDEGEE. This CDR3 comprises 13 residues. The CDR3 region is CASSLVGAGVQFF. In DNA form, the CDR3 reads TGTGCCAGCAGCTTGGTGGGGGCGGGAGTGCAGTTCTTC.

J is TRBJ2-2 and V is TRBV6-5, with TRBD2 identical over 7 bases. Looked up from germline, CDR1 is MNHEY and CDR2 is SVGAGI. The CDR3 consists of 14 residues. The junction had 8 bases not matched to a gene; V was cut back by 10 bases and J by 3 bases. CDR3 DNA sequence: TGTGCCACCCTTTGGGGGGGTGACACCGGGGAGCTGTTTTTT. Translation gives CATLWGGDTGELFF.

The chain joins TRBV5-1 to TRBJ1-6; 7 positions agree with TRBD1. Germline CDR1 is SGHRS and CDR2 is YFSETQ. The CDR3 covers 15 residues. V lost 4 bases, J lost 9 bases, and 10 bases stayed unmatched. The CDR3 spells CASSVTTGSASPLHF. The CDR3 coding sequence is TGCGCCAGCAGCGTCACGACAGGGTCGGCTTCACCCCTCCACTTT.

The rearrangement links TRBV5-8 to TRBJ2-5; D unclear. The CDR3 has 11 amino acids. Deletions cut 5 bases from V and 7 bases from J, with 9 bases between. Germline CDR1 is SGHTS and CDR2 is YDEGEE. The CDR3 sequence is CASRVVVTQYF. The CDR3 DNA reads TGTGCCAGCAGGGTCGTCGTGACCCAGTACTTC.

This rearrangement joins TRBV19 to TRBJ2-5; 8 nucleotides match TRBD1. CDR3 length: 14 residues. The germline V gene has CDR1 LNHDA and CDR2 SQIVND (reference sequence). V shed 6 bases, J shed 4 bases, and the junction held 7 bases outside the gene matches. CDR3 nucleotides: TGTGCCAGTAGCCCACAGGGGGGCCCAGAGACCCAGTACTTC. This codes for CASSPQGGPETQYF.

The chain combines TRBV18 with TRBJ1-6, with D unclear. From germline, CDR1 is KGHSH and CDR2 LQKENI. This CDR3 is 14 amino acids long. Trimming took 3 bases from V and 7 from J, leaving 10 bases between them. For the CDR3, the DNA is TGTGCCAGCTCACCCTCAGATTTGAATTCACCCCTCCACTTT. This translates into CASSPSDLNSPLHF.

V usage is TRBV10-3 and J usage is TRBJ2-7; no firm D call. The CDR3 sequence is 13 residues long. From germline, CDR1 is ENHRY and CDR2 SYGVKD. The germline V and J ends were trimmed by 2 bases and 1 base, with 6 bases remaining between them. The CDR3 sequence is CAISERQSYEQYV. The CDR3 DNA is TGTGCCATCAGTGAGCGGCAGTCCTACGAGCAGTACGTC.

The V call is TRBV3-1 (or the pseudogene TRBV3-2), the J call TRBJ2-1, with a possible D match to TRBD1 (6 bases). Between the trimmed V and J ends, which lost 6 bases and 3 bases, there was a span of 6 bases. Germline V gene lookup returns CDR1 LGHDT and CDR2 YNNKEL (reference sequence). The CDR3 totals 12 residues. This chain's CDR3 is CASRTGYNEQFF. CDR3 DNA sequence: TGTGCCAGCAGGACAGGCTACAATGAGCAGTTCTTC.

This clone appeared once. V is TRBV28 and J is TRBJ1-5; the D is unclear. Germline CDR1 is MDHEN and CDR2 is SYDVKM. CDR3 length: 16 amino acids. With 6 bases removed from V and 5 bases from J, the gap between germline ends came to 20 bases. The CDR3: CASRPGRNSGHQPQHF. The CDR3 DNA reads TGTGCCAGCAGGCCCGGGAGGAACAGCGGCCATCAGCCCCAGCATTTT. The full variable domain, its missing parts supplied by reference TRBV28 and TRBJ1-5, is DVKVTQSSRYLVKRTGEKVFLECVQDMDHENMFWYRQDPGLGLRLIYFSYDVKMKEKGDIPEGYSVSREKKERFSLILESASTNQTSMYLCASRPGRNSGHQPQHFGDGTRLSIL.

The chain is built from TRBV7-2 and TRBJ1-2; D is unresolved. V gave up 2 bases and J gave up 4 bases, with 8 bases separating them. The CDR3 consists of 13 residues. Per germline, CDR1 SGHTA and CDR2 FQGNSA. DNA of the CDR3: TGTGCCAGCAGCTTAACAGAAACCTATGGCTACACCTTC. Its translation is CASSLTETYGYTF.

J is TRBJ2-5 and V is TRBV7-9; possibly TRBD1 or TRBD2 for D (6 bases each). The germline gives CDR1 SEHNR, CDR2 FQNEAQ (reference sequence). This CDR3 region has 13 residues. V lost 3 bases to trimming and J lost 5 bases, with 10 bases between them. CDR3 DNA sequence: TGTGCCAGCAGCTTCGGGGGCGGGGAGACCCAGTACTTC. Its protein is CASSFGGGETQYF.

The rearrangement uses TRBV7-2 and TRBJ2-5; D is unclear. This CDR3 has 11 residues. Germline CDR1 is SGHTA and CDR2 is FQGNSA. V was trimmed by 6 bases and J by 5 bases, leaving 7 bases between them. The CDR3 DNA sequence: TGTGCCAGCAGAACCAGTGAGACCCAGTACTTC. Its translation is CASRTSETQYF.

The genes are TRBV7-9 and TRBJ2-1; the D is unclear. The CDR3 contains 14 residues. The V and J ends lost 3 bases and 9 bases respectively, with 15 bases between them. The V gene's germline CDR1 is SEHNR and CDR2 FQNEAQ (reference sequence). The CDR3 DNA sequence: TGTGCCAGCAGCTTCGCTACCTGGTCTGGTGAGCAGTTCTTC. Translation gives CASSFATWSGEQFF.

This rearrangement joins TRBV6-5 to TRBJ2-7, with 8 bases aligning to TRBD1. Germline assignment: CDR1 MNHEY and CDR2 SVGAGI. The junction had 3 bases not matched to a gene; V was cut back by 2 bases and J by 6 bases. The CDR3 has 13 residues. In nucleotides, the CDR3 is TGTGCCAGCAGTTACCGGACAGGGCGCGAGCAGTACGTC. Translation: CASSYRTGREQYV.

This chain joins TRBV18 and TRBJ1-5; D call uncertain. Trimming removed 6 bases at V and 3 bases at J, with 12 bases between. CDR1 is KGHSH and CDR2 is LQKENI in the germline V gene. The CDR3 spans 14 residues. The CDR3 region is CASSQNSVNQPQHF. The CDR3 nucleotides read TGTGCCAGCTCCCAGAATTCGGTCAATCAGCCCCAGCATTTT.

The chain couples TRBV5-4 to TRBJ1-2; 9 bases line up with TRBD1. V shed 6 bases and J 0 bases; nucleotides not matched to a gene: 12. The CDR3 has 17 amino acids. Germline CDR1 and CDR2: SGHNT and YYREEE (reference sequence). This chain's CDR3 is CASNPGQGTGTNYGYTF. As DNA, the CDR3 is TGTGCCAGCAACCCTGGACAGGGGACGGGGACTAACTATGGCTACACCTTC.

The chain uses TRBV4-1 and TRBJ2-1; D is perhaps TRBD2 (5 bases). CDR3 length equals 15 residues. Germline CDR1 reads MGHRA; CDR2 reads YSYEKL. With 5 bases removed from V and 0 bases from J, the gap between germline ends came to 11 bases. In DNA, the CDR3 is TGCGCCAGCAGCTCCCTCGGGGTCTCCTACAATGAGCAGTTCTTC. It codes for CASSSLGVSYNEQFF.

The chain employs TRBV7-9 and TRBJ2-3; D not certain. The germline gives CDR1 SEHNR, CDR2 FQNEAQ (reference sequence). There are 16 residues in the CDR3. V dropped 0 bases and J dropped 3 bases, with 13 bases sitting between them. CDR3 in amino acids: CASSLARGSSTDTQYF. In nucleotides, the CDR3 is TGTGCCAGCAGCTTAGCGCGTGGATCTTCTACAGATACGCAGTATTTT.

The J gene is TRBJ2-7, the V gene TRBV28; D may match TRBD1 or TRBD2 (5 bases each). Trimming shortened V by 5 bases and J by 1 base, and 15 bases separated the two germline ends. The length of the CDR3 is 15 residues. Germline CDR1 is MDHEN and CDR2 is SYDVKM. CDR3 nucleotide sequence: TGTGCCAGCAGTCGTGCCGGGGCGAGGTCCTACGAGCAGTACGTC. Translation: CASSRAGARSYEQYV.

This chain joins TRBV5-6 and TRBJ2-5, with 8 nucleotides matching TRBD2. Unmatched junction bases numbered 7, after V lost 1 base and J lost 2 bases. This CDR3 comprises 16 residues. Looked up from germline, CDR1 is SGHDT and CDR2 is YYEEEE. CDR3 amino acids: CASSLLSGTRQETQYF. CDR3 sequence (DNA): TGTGCCAGCAGCTTGTTGTCGGGGACTAGGCAAGAGACCCAGTACTTC.

The chain links TRBV4-1 to TRBJ2-4; TRBD2 agrees at 11 bases. CDR3 length: 17 residues. Germline values: CDR1 MGHRA, CDR2 YSYEKL. With 4 bases clipped from V and 0 bases from J, the junction kept 5 bases outside the gene matches. CDR3 sequence: CASSLSGGALAKNIQYF. As DNA, the CDR3 is TGCGCCAGCAGCCTTAGCGGGGGGGCCTTAGCCAAAAACATTCAGTACTTC.

V gene TRBV2 combines with J gene TRBJ2-3; D remains unclear. The CDR3 consists of 13 residues. Germline V gives CDR1 SNHLY, CDR2 FYNNEI. Trimming took off 6 bases at V and 2 bases at J, with 9 bases between the two ends. The CDR3 DNA is TGTGCCAGCAGGACGAGATACACAGATACGCAGTATTTT. This gives the protein CASRTRYTDTQYF.